Listed below are T cell receptor beta chains from one sample, sequenced in a study of OX40 agonist ivuxolimab in advanced cancers. TCRdb's table, derived via immunoSEQ multiplex PCR, lists solely in-frame clones and lacks some. The sample carries about 39,000 clones, roughly 92% recorded once. The source was CD4+ or CD8+ T cells sorted from blood, collected in a trial of the OX40 agonist ivuxolimab. These receptors were collected from an adult with an advanced solid tumor such as melanoma, head and neck, liver or kidney cancer. Each CDR3 is given without its conserved first and last residue.

v_call cdr3_aa
TRBV9 ASSPGGGQAETQY
TRBV6-1 ASRQPRGYEQY
TRBV5-4 ASSLGPTRREGTYNEQF
TRBV10-3 AISRGYEQY
TRBV6-1 ASSAGSEASYGYT
TRBV7-9 ASRSDGGPNTEAF
TRBV28 ASYGQGATQY
TRBV27 ATPPPQLAGVGDTQY
TRBV18 ASSPPALNYGYT
TRBV23-1 ASSHWRLNQPQH
TRBV7-9 ASSYGGDTQY
TRBV6-6 ASRAQGNSNQPQH
TRBV28 ASSPSGGGAYNEQF
TRBV27 ASPLPSRAYGGTQY
TRBV30 AWREGLAGRTGELF
TRBV28 ASSLYPPAGNEQF